This section outlines one T cell receptor beta chain sequence together with its context. Its cognate antigen is unknown. Only in-frame clones appear in the TCRdb table, and some are missing; sequencing was by immunoSEQ multiplex PCR. In the table there are approximately 76,000 clones, around 89% of which are singletons. This sample was included in a study of T cell responses to AZD1222 COVID-19 vaccine. Study context: The study pooled second doses at about 4 or about 12 weeks.

Study-wide results and caveats: Two doses of AZD1222 preceded a rise in Spike-specific TCR breadth and depth. White British donors predominated, females outnumbered males, and clonal diversity was possibly underestimated.

V was cut by 3 bases and J by 4 bases, with 7 bases left in between. The CDR3 has 13 residues. Germline V gene lookup returns CDR1 MDHEN and CDR2 SYDVKM. The specimen comprised peripheral blood, sampled on day 0 of AZD1222 vaccination. This receptor was obtained from an adult in good health. The J gene is TRBJ2-1, the V gene TRBV28; D is ambiguous. Here the CDR3 reads CASSFSAYNEQFF. CDR3 coding DNA: TGTGCCAGCAGTTTTTCCGCGTACAATGAGCAGTTCTTC.